A single sample gave rise to the 2 T cell receptor beta chains below, sequenced in a study of control samples from healthy donors and cancer patients. Only in-frame clones appear in the TCRdb table, and some are missing; sequencing was by immunoSEQ multiplex PCR. The sample lists fewer than 300,000 clones, more than 65% occurring once. Material for sequencing was PBMCs. Source of these receptors: a woman aged 55-75 years with lung cancer.

This clone is medium-sized by share. The V gene is TRBV10-1, the J gene TRBJ2-1; D is uncertain. V was cut by 1 base and J by 6 bases, with 13 bases left in between. From germline, CDR1 is WNHNN and CDR2 SYGVQD (reference sequence). The CDR3 loop spans 15 amino acids. The CDR3 here is CASSELDLPGNEQFF. The CDR3 DNA follows: TGCGCCAGCAGTGAGTTGGACCTCCCGGGCAATGAGCAGTTCTTC.

In the case of this clone: This sample also contains other DNA sequences that code for the same CDR3. The gene calls are TRBV9 and TRBJ1-1; D unclear. Trimming pared 0 bases from V and 0 bases from J, leaving 3 bases between. Germline loops: CDR1 SGDLS, CDR2 YYNGEE. The CDR3 has 13 amino acids. The CDR3 here is CASSVALNTEAFF. The CDR3 nucleotides are TGTGCCAGCAGCGTAGCTCTGAACACTGAAGCTTTCTTT.